These T cell receptor beta chains were read from a single sample in a study of beta chain features in type 1 diabetes. Profiled with immunoSEQ multiplex PCR; TCRdb holds only in-frame clones, not every one. Of hundreds of thousands of clones in the sample, around 15% were seen once. Sequenced sample: naive CD4+ T cells from blood. The receptors here all came from a man younger than 30 with type 1 diabetes. Each CDR3 is given with its conserved first and last residue. The order of the fields is D gene, V gene, CDR3 protein. D genes are given only for firm matches.

.	TRBV5-6	CASSSIDTLTGELFF
.	TRBV18	CASSPTKELAFF
.	TRBV12-5	CASGFGSTLHTQYF
TRBD1	TRBV10-3	CAISGQGRGQFF
.	TRBV28	CALRSLNSPLHF
TRBD1	TRBV2	CASSWTGRNEQYF
.	TRBV7-9	CASSPRETQYF
TRBD1	TRBV2	CASSGGTAYNSPLHF
.	TRBV7-2	CASSPAVGPQHF
TRBD1	TRBV6-1	CASSRDRDSGNTIYF
.	TRBV10-3	CAISPQGHEPQHF
TRBD1	TRBV19	CASSWGQGSLMQFF
.	TRBV7-6	CASSPTDRIGKTQYF
.	TRBV5-1	CASSLMAGHYNEQFF
TRBD2	TRBV18	CASSPPEASGGSGELFF
.	TRBV10-3	CATTSSTNEKLFF
.	TRBV14	CASSQGAGDTQYF
.	TRBV19	CASSMAYTEAFF
.	TRBV29-1	CSGDGYGYTF
TRBD1	TRBV5-1	CASSPGQGVEKLFF
.	TRBV7-2	CATDFAQGRTEAFF
.	TRBV20-1	CSARGETQYF
TRBD1	TRBV5-4	CATLLTGTDSNEQFF
.	TRBV30	CAWSLNLEGEKLFF
.	TRBV27	CASSPKPYQYNEQFF
.	TRBV28	CASSRYERPNTEAFF
TRBD1	TRBV15	CATSPGQGQTYYGYTF
.	TRBV2	CASSVEGVGTEAFF
TRBD1	TRBV30	CAWSADRGRQPQHF
TRBD1	TRBV15	CATSRPGTGVYQPQHF
.	TRBV5-4	CASSSPIGGNTEAFF